Detailed here is one T cell receptor beta chain. Its antigen is not known. Investigators prepared the TCR beta libraries by applying iRepertoire HTBI primers and Arm-PCR of CDR3 regions. TCRdb used MiXCR to reprocess the multiplex PCR reads, holding one entry per CDR3 protein. Among about 460,000 distinct CDR3 sequences, under 25% were seen once, and the ten largest hold over 10%. V lost 6 bases and J lost 4, with 4 bases in between. This CDR3 is built from 11 residues. Germline V CDR1 and CDR2: MDHEN, SYDVKM. The sample belongs to a study of regulatory T cells in long-lasting Graves disease. Points from the study as a whole: TRBV28, TRBJ1-2 and TRBJ2-5 emerged as the favored segments in persistent disease. Peripheral blood alone, not thyroid tissue, underwent study.

Specified time point: persistent/refractory GD, antithyroid drugs over 5 years with positive TRAb. The TCR library used RNA extracted from PBMCs. Tubes containing EDTA received around 9.9 milliliters of drawn peripheral blood. V and J are TRBV28 and TRBJ1-3; D gene unclear. Source: peripheral blood mononuclear cells (PBMCs), taken when the disease was refractory, from a patient treated with antithyroid drugs. This clonotype was sampled from a female donor with Graves disease. CDR3 nucleotides: TGTGCCAGCAGCAGGGGAAACACCATATATTTT. It yields the protein CASSRGNTIYF.